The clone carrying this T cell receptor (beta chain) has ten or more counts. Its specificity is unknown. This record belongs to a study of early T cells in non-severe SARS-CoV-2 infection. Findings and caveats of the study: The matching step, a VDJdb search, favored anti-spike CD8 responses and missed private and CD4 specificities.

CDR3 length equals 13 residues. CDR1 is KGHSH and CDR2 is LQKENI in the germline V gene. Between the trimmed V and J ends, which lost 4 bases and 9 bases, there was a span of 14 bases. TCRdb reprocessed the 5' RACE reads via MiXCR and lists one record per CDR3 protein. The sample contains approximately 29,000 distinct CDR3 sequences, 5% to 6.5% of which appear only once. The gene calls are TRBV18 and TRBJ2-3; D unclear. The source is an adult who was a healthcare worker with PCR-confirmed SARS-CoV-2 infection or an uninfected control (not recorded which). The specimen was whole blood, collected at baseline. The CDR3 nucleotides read TGTGCCAGCTCACGGGTCGTAAGCGCAACGCAGTATTTT. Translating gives CASSRVVSATQYF.